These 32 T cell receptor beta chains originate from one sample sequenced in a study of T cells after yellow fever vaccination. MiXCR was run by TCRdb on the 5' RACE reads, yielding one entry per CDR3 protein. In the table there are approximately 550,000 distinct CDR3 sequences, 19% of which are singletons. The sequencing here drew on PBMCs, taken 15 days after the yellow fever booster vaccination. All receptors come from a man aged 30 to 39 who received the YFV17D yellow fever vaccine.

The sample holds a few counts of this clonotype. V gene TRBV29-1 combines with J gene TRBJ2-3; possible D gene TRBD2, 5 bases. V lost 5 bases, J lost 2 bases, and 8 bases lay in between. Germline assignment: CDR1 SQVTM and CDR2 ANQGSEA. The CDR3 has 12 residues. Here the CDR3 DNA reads TGCAGCGTTCAAGCGGACACAGATACGCAGTATTTT. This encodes CSVQADTDTQYF.

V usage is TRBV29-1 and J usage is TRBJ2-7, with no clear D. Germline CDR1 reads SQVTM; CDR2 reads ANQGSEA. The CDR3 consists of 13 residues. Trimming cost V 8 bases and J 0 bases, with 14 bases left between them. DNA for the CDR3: TGCAGCATTTCTAGGACGGGCTCCTACGAGCAGTACTTC. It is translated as CSISRTGSYEQYF.

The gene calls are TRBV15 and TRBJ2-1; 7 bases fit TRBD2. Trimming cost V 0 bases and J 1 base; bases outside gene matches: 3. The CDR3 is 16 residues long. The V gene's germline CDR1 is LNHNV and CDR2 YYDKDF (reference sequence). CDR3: CATSRDRGGSYNEQFF. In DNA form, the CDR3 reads TGTGCCACCAGCAGAGATCGCGGGGGTTCCTACAATGAGCAGTTCTTC.

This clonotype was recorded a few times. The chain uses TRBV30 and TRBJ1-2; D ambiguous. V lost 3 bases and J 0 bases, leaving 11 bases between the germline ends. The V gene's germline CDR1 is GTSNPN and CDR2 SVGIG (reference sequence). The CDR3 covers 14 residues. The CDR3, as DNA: TGTGCCTGGAGCGTGGGCAACGCTAACTATGGCTACACCTTC. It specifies CAWSVGNANYGYTF.

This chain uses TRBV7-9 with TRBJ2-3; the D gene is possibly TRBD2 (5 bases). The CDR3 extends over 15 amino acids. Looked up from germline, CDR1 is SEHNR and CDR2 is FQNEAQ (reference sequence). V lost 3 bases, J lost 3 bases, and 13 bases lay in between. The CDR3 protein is CASSLVEGLTDTQYF. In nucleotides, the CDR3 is TGTGCCAGCAGCTTGGTTGAAGGACTTACAGATACGCAGTATTTT.

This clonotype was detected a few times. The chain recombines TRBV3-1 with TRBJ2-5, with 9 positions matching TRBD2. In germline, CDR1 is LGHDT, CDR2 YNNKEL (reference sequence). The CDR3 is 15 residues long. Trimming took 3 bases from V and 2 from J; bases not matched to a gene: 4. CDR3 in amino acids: CASSHSSGTQETQYF. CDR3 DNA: TGTGCCAGCAGCCATTCTAGCGGGACTCAAGAGACCCAGTACTTC.

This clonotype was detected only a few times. The CDR3 DNA is TGTGCCAGCAGATATTCACAGAGCTCCTACGAGCAGTACTTC. Residues: CASRYSQSSYEQYF. This chain joins TRBV6-5 and TRBJ2-7, with D unresolved. This CDR3 comprises 14 residues. The V gene's germline CDR1 is MNHEY and CDR2 SVGAGI. V lost 6 bases to trimming and J lost 0 bases, with 12 bases between them.

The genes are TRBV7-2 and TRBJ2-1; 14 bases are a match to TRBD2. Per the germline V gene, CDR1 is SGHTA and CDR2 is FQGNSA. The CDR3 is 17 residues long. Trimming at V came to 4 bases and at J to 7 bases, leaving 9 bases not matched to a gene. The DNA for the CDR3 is TGTGCCAGCAGCTCCCGCATTAGGACTAGCGGGAGGAATGAGCAGTTCTTC. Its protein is CASSSRIRTSGRNEQFF.

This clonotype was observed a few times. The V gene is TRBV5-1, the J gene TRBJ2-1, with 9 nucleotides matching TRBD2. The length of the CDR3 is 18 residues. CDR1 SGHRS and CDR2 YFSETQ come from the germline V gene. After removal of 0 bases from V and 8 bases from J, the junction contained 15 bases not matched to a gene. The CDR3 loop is CASSLEYGGRASVDEQFF. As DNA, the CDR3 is TGCGCCAGCAGCTTGGAGTACGGCGGGAGGGCGTCCGTCGATGAGCAGTTCTTC.

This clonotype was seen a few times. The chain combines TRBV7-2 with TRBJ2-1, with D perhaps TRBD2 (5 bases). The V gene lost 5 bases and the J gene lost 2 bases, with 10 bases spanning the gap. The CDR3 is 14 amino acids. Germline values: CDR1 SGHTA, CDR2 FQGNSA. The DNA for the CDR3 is TGTGCCAGCAGCCCTTCTAGCACCTACAATGAGCAGTTCTTC. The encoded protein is CASSPSSTYNEQFF.

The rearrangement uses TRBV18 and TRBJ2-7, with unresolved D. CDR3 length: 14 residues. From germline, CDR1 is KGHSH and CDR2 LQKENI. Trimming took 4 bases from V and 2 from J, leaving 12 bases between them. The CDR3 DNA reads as TGTGCCAGCTCACGCGAAGGACCGACCTACGAGCAGTACTTC. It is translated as CASSREGPTYEQYF.

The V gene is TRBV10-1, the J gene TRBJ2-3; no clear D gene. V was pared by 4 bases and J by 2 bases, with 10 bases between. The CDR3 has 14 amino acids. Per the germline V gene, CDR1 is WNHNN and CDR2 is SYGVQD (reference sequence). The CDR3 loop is CASSGLNSTDTQYF. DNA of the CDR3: TGCGCCAGCAGTGGACTCAATTCCACAGATACGCAGTATTTT.

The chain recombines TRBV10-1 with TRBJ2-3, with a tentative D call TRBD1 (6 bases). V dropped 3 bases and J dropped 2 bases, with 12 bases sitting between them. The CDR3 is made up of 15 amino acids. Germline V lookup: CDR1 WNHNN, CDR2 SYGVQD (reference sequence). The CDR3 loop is CASSDLDRNTDTQYF. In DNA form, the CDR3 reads TGCGCCAGCAGTGACCTGGACAGAAACACAGATACGCAGTATTTT.

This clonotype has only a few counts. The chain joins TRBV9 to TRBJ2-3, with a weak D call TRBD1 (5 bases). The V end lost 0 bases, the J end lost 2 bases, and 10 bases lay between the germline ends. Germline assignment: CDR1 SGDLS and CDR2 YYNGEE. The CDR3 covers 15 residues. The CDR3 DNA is TGTGCCAGCAGCGTAGAAGGCAGGGACACAGATACGCAGTATTTT. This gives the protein CASSVEGRDTDTQYF.

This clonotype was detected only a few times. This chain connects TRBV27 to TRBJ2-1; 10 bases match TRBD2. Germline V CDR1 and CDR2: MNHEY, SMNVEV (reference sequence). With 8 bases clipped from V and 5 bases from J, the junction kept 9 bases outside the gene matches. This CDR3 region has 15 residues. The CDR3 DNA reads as TGTGCCAGCGGGCGTTTAGCGGGAGGCAACAATGAGCAGTTCTTC. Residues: CASGRLAGGNNEQFF.

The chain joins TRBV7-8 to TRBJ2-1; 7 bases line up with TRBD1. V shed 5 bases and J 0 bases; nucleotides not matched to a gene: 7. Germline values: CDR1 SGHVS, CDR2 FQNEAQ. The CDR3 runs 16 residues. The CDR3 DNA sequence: TGTGCCAGCAGCAAACCGGGACAGAGCTCCTACAATGAGCAGTTCTTC. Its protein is CASSKPGQSSYNEQFF.

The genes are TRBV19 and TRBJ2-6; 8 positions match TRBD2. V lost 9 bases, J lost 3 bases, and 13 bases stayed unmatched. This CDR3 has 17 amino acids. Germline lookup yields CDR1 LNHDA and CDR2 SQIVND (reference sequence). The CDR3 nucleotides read TGTGCCAGCATGGGACTAGAAGGAATTTATGGGGCCAACGTCCTGACTTTC. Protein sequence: CASMGLEGIYGANVLTF. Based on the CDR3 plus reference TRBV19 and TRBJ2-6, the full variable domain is DGGITQSPKYLFRKEGQNVTLSCEQNLNHDAMYWYRQDPGQGLRLIYYSQIVNDFQKGDIAEGYSVSREKKESFPLTVTSAQKNPTAFYLCASMGLEGIYGANVLTFGAGSRLTVL.

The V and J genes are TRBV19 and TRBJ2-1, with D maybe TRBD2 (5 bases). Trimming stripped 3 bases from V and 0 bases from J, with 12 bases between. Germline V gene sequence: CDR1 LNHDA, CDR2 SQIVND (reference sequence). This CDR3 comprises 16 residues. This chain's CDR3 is CASSIAATSSYNEQFF. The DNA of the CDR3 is TGTGCCAGTAGTATCGCGGCTACTAGCTCCTACAATGAGCAGTTCTTC.

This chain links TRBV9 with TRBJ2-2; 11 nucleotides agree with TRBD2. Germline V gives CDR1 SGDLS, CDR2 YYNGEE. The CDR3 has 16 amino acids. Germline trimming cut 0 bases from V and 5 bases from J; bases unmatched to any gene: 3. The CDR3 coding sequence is TGTGCCAGCAGCGTAGAAGGACTAGCGGGTACCGGGGAGCTGTTTTTT. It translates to CASSVEGLAGTGELFF.

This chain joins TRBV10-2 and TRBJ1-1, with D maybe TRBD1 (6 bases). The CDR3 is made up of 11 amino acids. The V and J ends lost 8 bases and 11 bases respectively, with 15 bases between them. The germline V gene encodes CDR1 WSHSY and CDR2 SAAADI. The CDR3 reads CASGDRFLAFF. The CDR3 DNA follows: TGCGCCAGCGGCGACAGGTTTTTGGCTTTCTTT.

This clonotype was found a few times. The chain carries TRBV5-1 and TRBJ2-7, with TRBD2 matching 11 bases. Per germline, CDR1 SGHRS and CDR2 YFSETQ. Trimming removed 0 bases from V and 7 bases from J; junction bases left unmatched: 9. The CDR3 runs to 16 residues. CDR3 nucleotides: TGCGCCAGCAGCTTGGCCCTACTAGCGGGAGCGAGGGAGCAGTACTTC. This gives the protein CASSLALLAGAREQYF.

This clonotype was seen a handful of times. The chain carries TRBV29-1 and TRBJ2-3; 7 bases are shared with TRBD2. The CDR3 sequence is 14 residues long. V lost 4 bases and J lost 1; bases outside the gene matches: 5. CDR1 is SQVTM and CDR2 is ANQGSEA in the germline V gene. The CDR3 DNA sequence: TGCAGCGTTGGCCCGGGAGGCCGCACAGATACGCAGTATTTT. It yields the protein CSVGPGGRTDTQYF.

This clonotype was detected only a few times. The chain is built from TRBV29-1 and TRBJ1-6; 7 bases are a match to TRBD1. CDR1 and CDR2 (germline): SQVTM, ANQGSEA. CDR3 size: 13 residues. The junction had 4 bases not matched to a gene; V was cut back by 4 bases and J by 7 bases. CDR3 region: CSVAGTENSPLHF. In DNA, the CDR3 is TGCAGCGTTGCCGGGACAGAAAATTCACCCCTCCACTTT.

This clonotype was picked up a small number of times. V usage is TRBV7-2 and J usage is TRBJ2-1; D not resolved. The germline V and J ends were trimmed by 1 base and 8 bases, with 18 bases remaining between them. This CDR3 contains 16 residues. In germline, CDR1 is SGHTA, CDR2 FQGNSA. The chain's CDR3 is CASSLGGNGIADEQFF. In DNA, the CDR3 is TGTGCCAGCAGCTTAGGCGGTAATGGGATCGCGGATGAGCAGTTCTTC.

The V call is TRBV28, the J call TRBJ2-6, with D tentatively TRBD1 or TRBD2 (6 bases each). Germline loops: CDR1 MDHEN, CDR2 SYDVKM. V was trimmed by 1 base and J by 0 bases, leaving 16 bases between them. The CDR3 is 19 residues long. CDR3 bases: TGTGCCAGCAGTTTATATTCGGGGGCATCTAGCTCTGGGGCCAACGTCCTGACTTTC. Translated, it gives CASSLYSGASSSGANVLTF.

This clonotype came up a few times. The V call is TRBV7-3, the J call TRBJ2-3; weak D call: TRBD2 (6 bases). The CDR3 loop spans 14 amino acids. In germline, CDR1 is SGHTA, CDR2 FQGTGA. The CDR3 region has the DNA TGTCCAACTCCCCCGGCGGGAACCACAGATACGCAGTATTTT. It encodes CPTPPAGTTDTQYF.

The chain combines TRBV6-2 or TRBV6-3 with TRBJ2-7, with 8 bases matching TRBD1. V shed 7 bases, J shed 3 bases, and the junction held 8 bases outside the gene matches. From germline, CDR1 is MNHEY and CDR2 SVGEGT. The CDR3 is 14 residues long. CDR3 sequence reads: CASNLRTGSYEQYF. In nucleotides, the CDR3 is TGTGCCAGCAACCTAAGGACAGGGAGCTACGAGCAGTACTTC.

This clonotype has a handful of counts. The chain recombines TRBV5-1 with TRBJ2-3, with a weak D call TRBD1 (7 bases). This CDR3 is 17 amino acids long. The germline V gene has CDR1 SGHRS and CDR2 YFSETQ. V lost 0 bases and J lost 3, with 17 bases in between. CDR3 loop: CASSLEEGAGLTDTQYF. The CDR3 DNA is TGCGCCAGCAGCTTGGAGGAGGGGGCAGGGTTGACAGATACGCAGTATTTT.

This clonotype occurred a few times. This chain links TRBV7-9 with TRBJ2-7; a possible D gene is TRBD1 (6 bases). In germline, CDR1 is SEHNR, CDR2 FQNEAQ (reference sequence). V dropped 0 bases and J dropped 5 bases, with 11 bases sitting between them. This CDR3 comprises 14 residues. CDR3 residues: CASSLARGHHEQYF. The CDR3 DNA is TGTGCCAGCAGCTTAGCCCGGGGACACCACGAGCAGTACTTC.

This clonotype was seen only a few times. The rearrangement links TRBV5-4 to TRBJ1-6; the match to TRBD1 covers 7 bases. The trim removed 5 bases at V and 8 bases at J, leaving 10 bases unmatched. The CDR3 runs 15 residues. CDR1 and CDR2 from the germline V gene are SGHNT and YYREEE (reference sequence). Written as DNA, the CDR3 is TGTGCCAGCAGTTGGGGACAGACCAGCGATTCACCCCTCCACTTT. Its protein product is CASSWGQTSDSPLHF.

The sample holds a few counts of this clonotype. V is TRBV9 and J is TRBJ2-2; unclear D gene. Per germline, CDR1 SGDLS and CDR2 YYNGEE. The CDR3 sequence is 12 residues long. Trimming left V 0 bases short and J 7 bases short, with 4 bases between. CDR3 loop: CASSVAGGELFF. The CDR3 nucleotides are TGTGCCAGCAGCGTAGCAGGCGGGGAGCTGTTTTTT.

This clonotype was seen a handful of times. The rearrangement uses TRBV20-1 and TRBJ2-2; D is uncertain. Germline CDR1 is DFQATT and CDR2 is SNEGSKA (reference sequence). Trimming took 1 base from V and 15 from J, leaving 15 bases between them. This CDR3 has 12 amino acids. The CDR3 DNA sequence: TGCAGTGCTAGAGGACCCCTCCCTGTTTTGTTTTTT. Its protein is CSARGPLPVLFF.